This TCR beta chain was observed in a study of T cells in Graves' hyperthyroidism and ophthalmopathy. Study at large: Peripheral blood was obtained at initial diagnosis, preceding any treatment.

Fresh peripheral blood, 10 ml, yielded the PBMCs. Amplification yielded TCR beta CDR3 regions, with RNA transcripts as the source. Using the HTBI primer set, a first-round RT-PCR was run on the TCR CDR3. TCRdb re-called the multiplex PCR reads with MiXCR, one entry per CDR3 protein. The sample shows a few hundred thousand distinct CDR3 sequences, about 18% of them seen only once. Findings of the study overall: Clonotypes that were expanded in thyroid above 0.001 mostly appeared in blood too. A 13 V-J model separated ophthalmopathy from stable hyperthyroidism.

Germline CDR1 and CDR2: MNHEY and SMNVEV (reference sequence). The CDR3 is 15 amino acids. As regards this clonotype: Its specificity is unknown. One end of the junction is discordant with germline, which a read error may explain.

The chain is built from TRBV27 and TRBJ2-4, with 8 bases aligning to TRBD1. The TCR was taken from a man in his late teens or twenties with Graves' ophthalmopathy. Sequencing input: blood. CDR3 residues: CACRPQGDHKNIQYF. CDR3 coding DNA: TGTGCCTGCAGACCACAGGGGGATCATAAAAACATTCAGTACTTC.